Shown below are 12 T cell receptor beta chains from a single sample sequenced in a study of T cells in localized non-small cell lung cancer. The table came from immunoSEQ multiplex PCR; TCRdb's copy has only in-frame clones and leaves some out. The sample carries around 130,000 clones, about 89% recorded once. The sample in question was peripheral blood, obtained before any cancer treatment. The source is a female donor aged 60 or older with stage I lung adenocarcinoma.

Points on this clone: Mismatch with germline at one junction end may stem from a read error. The chain couples TRBV25-1 to TRBJ2-1; 7 bases agree with TRBD2. The CDR3 extends over 16 amino acids. CDR1 MGHDK and CDR2 SYGVNS come from the germline V gene. This CDR3 reads CASSELRGSSYNERFF. The CDR3 nucleotides are TGTGCCAGCAGTGAGTTACGCGGGAGTTCCTACAATGAGCGGTTCTTC.

This chain uses TRBV28 with TRBJ2-5; D may match TRBD1 or TRBD2 (5 bases each). In germline, CDR1 is MDHEN, CDR2 SYDVKM. The V and J ends lost 6 bases and 1 base respectively, with 15 bases between them. There are 15 residues in the CDR3. The DNA of the CDR3 is TGTGCCAGCAGAGAGGGGTTATCGGTCCAAGAGACCCAGTACTTC. It is translated as CASREGLSVQETQYF. Drawing the rest from reference TRBV28 and TRBJ2-5, the complete variable domain is DVKVTQSSRYLVKRTGEKVFLECVQDMDHENMFWYRQDPGLGLRLIYFSYDVKMKEKGDIPEGYSVSREKKERFSLILESASTNQTSMYLCASREGLSVQETQYFGPGTRLLVL.

This sequence joins TRBV11-2 and TRBJ1-1, with a possible D match to TRBD1 (6 bases). CDR3 length: 14 residues. Germline assignment: CDR1 SGHAT and CDR2 FQNNGV. The germline V and J ends were trimmed by 1 base and 6 bases, with 12 bases remaining between them. CDR3 nucleotides: TGTGCCAGCAGCTTAGGCTGGGGGCTCGCTGAAGCTTTCTTT. Translating gives CASSLGWGLAEAFF.

With regard to this clone: Its ends do not fully match the called genes, so a read error is possible. The gene calls are TRBV11-2 and TRBJ2-3; D uncertain. The CDR3 has 14 amino acids. Germline CDR1 SGHAT, CDR2 FQNNGV. The CDR3 sequence is CASSLDRYTDTQYF. Here the CDR3 DNA reads TGTGCCAGCAGCCTAGACCGTTACACAGATACGCAGTATTTT.

This clone has just a few counts. The chain is built from TRBV30 and TRBJ1-1; TRBD1 might be the D (5 bases). This CDR3 has 13 amino acids. Trimming took 5 bases from V and 1 from J, leaving 11 bases between them. Looked up from germline, CDR1 is GTSNPN and CDR2 is SVGIG (reference sequence). In DNA, the CDR3 is TGTGCCTGGGACCTCGACAGGAACACTGAAGCTTTCTTT. Protein: CAWDLDRNTEAFF.

The genes are TRBV2 and TRBJ2-7; 8 bases align to TRBD2. The germline CDR1 and CDR2 sequences are SNHLY and FYNNEI. Trimming took 11 bases from V and 2 from J; bases not matched to a gene: 8. The CDR3 contains 13 residues. CDR3 DNA: TGTGCCGGGAGAGCGGGAGACCCCTACGAGCAGTACTTC. Translated: CAGRAGDPYEQYF.

This clone was counted once. This chain connects TRBV5-1 to TRBJ2-5, with D perhaps given as TRBD1 or TRBD2 (5 bases each). Trimming took off 2 bases at V and 1 base at J, with 18 bases between the two ends. CDR3 length equals 17 residues. From germline, CDR1 is SGHRS and CDR2 YFSETQ. CDR3 protein: CASSFGTARGIQETQYF. The CDR3, as DNA: TGCGCCAGCAGCTTCGGGACGGCTAGGGGAATCCAAGAGACCCAGTACTTC. Full variable domain (rest looked up from reference TRBV5-1 and TRBJ2-5): KAGVTQTPRYLIKTRGQQVTLSCSPISGHRSVSWYQQTPGQGLQFLFEYFSETQRNKGNFPGRFSGRQFSNSRSEMNVSTLELGDSALYLCASSFGTARGIQETQYFGPGTRLLVL.

The rearrangement joins TRBV5-4 to TRBJ2-1; D remains unclear. V was cut by 1 base and J by 9 bases, with 8 bases left in between. The CDR3 consists of 12 residues. Germline V gene lookup returns CDR1 SGHNT and CDR2 YYREEE (reference sequence). In nucleotides, the CDR3 is TGTGCCAGCAGCTTGATCAGCGTTGAGCAGTTCTTC. This codes for CASSLISVEQFF.

V usage is TRBV6-1 and J usage is TRBJ1-4, with D unclear. Trimming took off 7 bases at V and 0 bases at J, with 9 bases between the two ends. Germline V gene sequence: CDR1 MNHNS, CDR2 SASEGT. CDR3 length: 14 residues. Here the CDR3 reads CASIAGPTNEKLFF. DNA of the CDR3: TGTGCCAGCATTGCAGGCCCAACTAATGAAAAACTGTTTTTT.

The chain uses TRBV11-3 and TRBJ2-2; D tentatively fits TRBD1 or TRBD2 (5 bases each). The CDR3 consists of 16 residues. V lost 0 bases, J lost 4 bases, and 12 bases lay in between. Germline loops: CDR1 SGHNT, CDR2 YENEEA. The DNA for the CDR3 is TGTGCCAGCAGCTTAGATCTGACCGGGGCCACCGGGGAGCTGTTTTTT. Amino acids: CASSLDLTGATGELFF.

The chain combines TRBV5-5 with TRBJ1-4; D gene unclear. V lost 3 bases, J lost 0 bases, and 15 bases lay in between. The CDR3 is 17 amino acids. Germline CDR1 SGHKS, CDR2 YYEKEE (reference sequence). In nucleotides, the CDR3 is TGTGCCAGCAGCTCCCACCCAAGCGGGGCAACTAATGAAAAACTGTTTTTT. Residues: CASSSHPSGATNEKLFF.

The chain couples TRBV5-6 to TRBJ2-1; perhaps TRBD2 as D (5 bases). This CDR3 region has 16 residues. V lost 4 bases, J lost 4 bases, and 18 bases lay in between. In germline, CDR1 is SGHDT, CDR2 YYEEEE. The chain's CDR3 is CASSTDLGGNYNEQFF. CDR3 nucleotide sequence: TGTGCCAGCAGCACCGATCTAGGAGGAAATTACAATGAGCAGTTCTTC.